A single sample is the source of the 18 T cell receptor beta chains below, sequenced in a study of T cells in localized non-small cell lung cancer. Using immunoSEQ multiplex PCR, the repertoire was profiled, and TCRdb retains in-frame clones only, with some absent. The sample yields over 30,000 clones, roughly 90% seen once. Source: peripheral blood, taken before any cancer treatment. These receptors were taken from a man between 35 and 75 years old with stage I lung adenocarcinoma.

J is TRBJ2-1 and V is TRBV5-4, with 7 nucleotides matching TRBD1. The CDR3 totals 15 residues. Germline CDR1 SGHNT, CDR2 YYREEE (reference sequence). V gave up 3 bases and J gave up 8 bases; unmatched junction bases: 11. The CDR3 sequence is CASSSGQRAQDEQFF. CDR3 DNA sequence: TGTGCCAGCAGCTCGGGACAGAGGGCCCAGGATGAGCAGTTCTTC.

This chain uses TRBV7-6 with TRBJ2-6, with D perhaps matching TRBD1 (6 bases). The CDR3 contains 16 residues. The V and J ends lost 5 bases and 1 base respectively, with 12 bases between them. Germline values: CDR1 SGHVS, CDR2 FNYEAQ. The CDR3 reads CASSRKTGSGANVLTF. The CDR3, as DNA: TGTGCCAGCAGCCGGAAAACAGGGTCTGGGGCCAACGTCCTGACTTTC. Filled out from reference TRBV7-6 and TRBJ2-6, the complete variable domain reads GAGVSQSPRYKVTKRGQDVALRCDPISGHVSLYWYRQALGQGPEFLTYFNYEAQQDKSGLPNDRFSAERPEGSISTLTIQRTEQRDSAMYRCASSRKTGSGANVLTFGAGSRLTVL.

The chain has TRBV5-6 and TRBJ1-3; no clear D gene. Germline assignment: CDR1 SGHDT and CDR2 YYEEEE. The CDR3 extends over 12 amino acids. V was clipped by 1 base and J by 9 bases, with 8 bases between them. The CDR3 protein is CASSLQDSTIYF. In nucleotides, the CDR3 is TGTGCCAGCAGCTTGCAGGATAGCACCATATATTTT. The full variable domain, completed using reference TRBV5-6 and TRBJ1-3, is DAGVTQSPTHLIKTRGQQVTLRCSPKSGHDTVSWYQQALGQGPQFIFQYYEEEERQRGNFPDRFSGHQFPNYSSELNVNALLLGDSALYLCASSLQDSTIYFGEGSWLTVV.

The chain uses TRBV5-1 and TRBJ2-7, with D possibly matching TRBD1 (5 bases). Germline-derived CDR1 and CDR2 are SGHRS and YFSETQ. Trimming shortened V by 2 bases and J by 3 bases, and 9 bases separated the two germline ends. The CDR3 spans 13 residues. In DNA, the CDR3 is TGCGCCAGCAGCTTTGACAGAAGCTACGAGCAGTACTTC. Translation gives CASSFDRSYEQYF.

V is TRBV7-2 and J is TRBJ1-1, with TRBD1 as a possible D gene (5 bases). The germline V gene has CDR1 SGHTA and CDR2 FQGNSA. V was trimmed by 5 bases and J by 3 bases, leaving 10 bases between them. The CDR3 length is 13 residues. CDR3: CASSPSGDTEAFF. The CDR3 nucleotides read TGTGCCAGCAGCCCATCGGGGGACACTGAAGCTTTCTTT.

The gene calls are TRBV10-3 and TRBJ2-1, with D perhaps given as TRBD1 or TRBD2 (5 bases each). Germline values: CDR1 ENHRY, CDR2 SYGVKD. There are 14 residues in the CDR3. The ends were cut back, 3 bases at V and 4 bases at J, with 10 bases in the middle. The chain's CDR3 is CAISDLGVYNEQFF. The CDR3 region has the DNA TGTGCCATCAGTGATTTGGGGGTTTACAATGAGCAGTTCTTC.

The chain combines TRBV13 with TRBJ2-7; D ambiguous. The CDR3 length is 11 residues. Germline CDR1 reads PRHDT; CDR2 reads FYEKMQ (reference sequence). The V and J ends lost 4 bases and 11 bases respectively, with 12 bases between them. The CDR3 DNA reads TGTGCCAGCAGCTCCGGGTCCCGGAAGTACTTC. Protein product: CASSSGSRKYF. The full variable domain, rest sourced from reference TRBV13 and TRBJ2-7, is AAGVIQSPRHLIKEKRETATLKCYPIPRHDTVYWYQQGPGQDPQFLISFYEKMQSDKGSIPDRFSAQQFSDYHSELNMSSLELGDSALYFCASSSGSRKYFGPGTRLTVT.

V is TRBV9 and J is TRBJ2-2; tentatively, D is TRBD1 or TRBD2 (6 bases each). V lost 1 base to trimming and J lost 5 bases, with 9 bases between them. CDR3 length: 14 residues. Germline V gives CDR1 SGDLS, CDR2 YYNGEE. The chain's CDR3 is CASSVLGGTGELFF. Written as DNA, the CDR3 is TGTGCCAGCAGCGTATTAGGGGGGACCGGGGAGCTGTTTTTT.

The chain employs TRBV2 and TRBJ1-2; no clear D gene. Germline loops: CDR1 SNHLY, CDR2 FYNNEI. The CDR3 is 12 amino acids. With 1 base removed from V and 7 bases from J, the gap between germline ends came to 7 bases. The CDR3 DNA reads as TGTGCCAGCAGTGAAGTTTTCGTTGGCTACACCTTC. Translation gives CASSEVFVGYTF.

The V gene is TRBV6-1, the J gene TRBJ1-6; D is undetermined. The CDR3 is 14 amino acids. V was clipped by 2 bases and J by 9 bases, with 11 bases between them. The germline CDR1 and CDR2 sequences are MNHNS and SASEGT. The CDR3 nucleotides are TGTGCCAGCAGTGAACAGAGTTTTGGTTCACCCCTCCACTTT. Protein product: CASSEQSFGSPLHF.

This chain joins TRBV10-3 and TRBJ2-7, with D perhaps TRBD1 or TRBD2 (5 bases each). CDR3 length: 15 residues. CDR1 is ENHRY and CDR2 is SYGVKD in the germline V gene. The ends were cut back, 5 bases at V and 4 bases at J, with 18 bases in the middle. The CDR3 here is CAISSSRDGAYEQYF. CDR3 DNA sequence: TGTGCCATCAGTAGCAGCCGGGACGGAGCTTACGAGCAGTACTTC.

V usage is TRBV7-9 and J usage is TRBJ1-4; D might be TRBD1 (6 bases). This CDR3 has 14 amino acids. With 5 bases removed from V and 8 bases from J, the gap between germline ends came to 15 bases. Germline CDR1 SEHNR, CDR2 FQNEAQ (reference sequence). The CDR3 is CASSPQEGGEKLFF. The CDR3 bases are TGTGCCAGCAGCCCCCAGGAAGGGGGGGAAAAACTGTTTTTT.

This clone was seen just once. This chain uses TRBV7-9 with TRBJ2-7, with 8 bases fitting TRBD2. Looked up from germline, CDR1 is SEHNR and CDR2 is FQNEAQ (reference sequence). Trimming cost V 3 bases and J 2 bases; bases outside gene matches: 3. The CDR3 has 14 residues. The CDR3 DNA reads as TGTGCCAGCAGCTTTAGCGGGGCCACCTACGAGCAGTACTTC. It specifies CASSFSGATYEQYF.

J is TRBJ1-1 and V is TRBV10-1, with D unresolved. Germline V gives CDR1 WNHNN, CDR2 SYGVQD (reference sequence). The CDR3 length is 14 residues. V was trimmed by 4 bases and J by 0 bases, leaving 9 bases between them. The CDR3 spells CASSAKGMNTEAFF. The CDR3 DNA sequence: TGCGCCAGCAGTGCAAAGGGCATGAACACTGAAGCTTTCTTT.

In its sample, this clone was seen a few times. This chain connects TRBV7-9 to TRBJ2-7; a possible D gene is TRBD1 (5 bases). This CDR3 spans 11 amino acids. Trimming removed 5 bases from V and 6 bases from J, with 8 bases in between. Germline CDR1 is SEHNR and CDR2 is FQNEAQ (reference sequence). CDR3 in amino acids: CASSPGAEQYF. The CDR3 nucleotides are TGTGCCAGCAGCCCTGGGGCCGAGCAGTACTTC.

This clone was counted only a few times. This rearrangement joins TRBV7-8 to TRBJ1-2; no clear D gene. Germline CDR1 and CDR2: SGHVS and FQNEAQ. Between the trimmed V and J ends, which lost 1 base and 4 bases, there was a span of 13 bases. The CDR3 spans 15 residues. The CDR3 nucleotides read TGTGCCAGCAGCTTAGTGCCCGGTTGGGGCTATGGCTACACCTTC. Translating gives CASSLVPGWGYGYTF. The complete variable domain, with remaining parts taken from reference TRBV7-8 and TRBJ1-2, reads GAGVSQSPRYKVAKRGQDVALRCDPISGHVSLFWYQQALGQGPEFLTYFQNEAQLDKSGLPSDRFFAERPEGSVSTLKIQRTQQEDSAVYLCASSLVPGWGYGYTFGSGTRLTVV.

This clone showed up just once. The chain employs TRBV27 and TRBJ1-3; D is unresolved. V was clipped by 5 bases and J by 0 bases, with 11 bases between them. Germline-derived CDR1 and CDR2 are MNHEY and SMNVEV (reference sequence). The CDR3 has 15 amino acids. As DNA, the CDR3 is TGTGCCAGCAGTCGAGGCTTGAGCTCTGGAAACACCATATATTTT. It is translated as CASSRGLSSGNTIYF.

The rearrangement joins TRBV18 to TRBJ1-5; 9 nucleotides align to TRBD1. This CDR3 has 17 amino acids. J gave up 4 bases and V 3 bases, and 10 bases lay outside the gene matches. Per germline, CDR1 KGHSH and CDR2 LQKENI. CDR3 nucleotide sequence: TGTGCCAGCTCACCCCGACAGGGGGGGAGGGGAAATCAGCCCCAGCATTTT. Amino acid sequence: CASSPRQGGRGNQPQHF.